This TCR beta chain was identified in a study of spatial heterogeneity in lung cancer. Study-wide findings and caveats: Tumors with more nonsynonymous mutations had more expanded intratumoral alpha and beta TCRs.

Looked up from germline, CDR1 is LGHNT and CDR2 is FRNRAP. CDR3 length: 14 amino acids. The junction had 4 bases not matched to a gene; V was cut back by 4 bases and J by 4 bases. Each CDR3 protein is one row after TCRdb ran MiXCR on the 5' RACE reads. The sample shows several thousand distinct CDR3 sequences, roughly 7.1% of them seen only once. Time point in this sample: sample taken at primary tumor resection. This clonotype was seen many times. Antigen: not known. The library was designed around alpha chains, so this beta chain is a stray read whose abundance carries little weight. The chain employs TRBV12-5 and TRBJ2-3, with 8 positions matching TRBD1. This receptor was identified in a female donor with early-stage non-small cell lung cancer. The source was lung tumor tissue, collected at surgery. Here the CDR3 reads CASGSGQGADTQYF. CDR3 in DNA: TGTGCTAGTGGTTCTGGACAGGGAGCAGATACGCAGTATTTT. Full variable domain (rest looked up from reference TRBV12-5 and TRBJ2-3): DARVTQTPRHKVTEMGQEVTMRCQPILGHNTVFWYRQTMMQGLELLAYFRNRAPLDDSGMPKDRFSAEMPDATLATLKIQPSEPRDSAVYFCASGSGQGADTQYFGPGTRLTVL.